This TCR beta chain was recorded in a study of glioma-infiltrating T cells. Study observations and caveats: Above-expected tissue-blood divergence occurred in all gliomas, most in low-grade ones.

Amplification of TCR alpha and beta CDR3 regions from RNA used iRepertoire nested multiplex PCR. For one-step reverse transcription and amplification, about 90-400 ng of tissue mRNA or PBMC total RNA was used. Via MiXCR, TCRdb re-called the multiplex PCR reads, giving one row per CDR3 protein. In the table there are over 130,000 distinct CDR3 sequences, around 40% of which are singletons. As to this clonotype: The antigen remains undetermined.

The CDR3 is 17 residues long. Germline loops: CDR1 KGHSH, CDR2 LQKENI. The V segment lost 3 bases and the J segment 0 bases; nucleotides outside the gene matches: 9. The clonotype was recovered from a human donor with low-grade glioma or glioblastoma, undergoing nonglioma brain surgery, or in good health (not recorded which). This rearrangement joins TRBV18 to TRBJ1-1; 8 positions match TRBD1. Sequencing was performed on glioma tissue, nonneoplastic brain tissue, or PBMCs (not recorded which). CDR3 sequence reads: CASSPFAGGGMNTEAFF. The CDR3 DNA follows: TGTGCCAGCTCACCTTTTGCAGGGGGCGGCATGAACACTGAAGCTTTCTTT.